This paragraph reports one T cell receptor beta chain. Which antigen it targets is not known. The data were taken from a study of CD8 T cells in cerebrospinal fluid in Alzheimer's disease (dated by TCRdb to 2020 to 2021). For the wider study: The study assessed CSF T cell clonal expansion with two single-cell approaches: plate-based nested PCR sequencing and droplet-based sequencing. The study examined whether cerebrospinal fluid from healthy elderly individuals and from patients with neurodegenerative disease contained clonally expanded T cells. The droplet-based CSF analysis comparing patients with controls included about 9 healthy controls (approximately 11,000 cells) and about 9 patients with MCI or Alzheimer's disease (10,391 cells). A total of approximately 24 samples were covered by the CSF gene-expression analysis, in which Parkinson's disease patients were included. The investigation overall reported the following: The overall clonality comparison included only samples with detectable clones (around eleven healthy, 5 MCI, 5 AD, 6 PD). In pooled data, a highly expanded clone (at least 3% of TCRs) was found in 1 of 10 healthy subjects versus 4 of 6 Alzheimer's patients. The EBV-specific clones were neither the most highly expanded clones nor enriched among patients. It was cautioned by the authors that a causal link between EBV and Alzheimer's disease is not established by the detection of EBV-specific TCRs in CSF. Compared with controls, patients with MCI or Alzheimer's disease had a higher percentage of their CSF TCRs made up by the single largest clone.

All participants were free of acute infectious disease and in good physical condition. For droplet-based sequencing, live CSF cells were sorted with a live/dead marker. CSF was obtained by lumbar puncture, and immune cells were pelleted by centrifugation at 300g. Each CSF sample was examined for red blood cells, and any sample with blood contamination was excluded. CSF cells were cryopreserved in freezing medium, frozen overnight at -80 °C, and then stored in liquid nitrogen. Before analysis, CSF samples were stored for less than six months. The library was obtained by 10x single-cell sequencing. CSF cells were profiled with 10X Genomics single-cell V(D)J and 5' gene-expression libraries. An Illumina NextSeq550 was used to sequence CSF single-cell TCR libraries. The authors' analysis ran thus. After V(D)J reads were mapped to the vdj-GRCh38 alts ensemble 2.0.0 reference, the Cell Ranger vdj pipeline was used to analyse the reads. A clonotype was defined as a group of cell barcodes sharing the same set of productive CDR3 nucleotide sequences. To link clonality with transcriptional profiles, clonotype information was incorporated into Seurat v3.0 gene-expression metadata. CSF cells with more than 1,800 genes, more than 7,500 UMIs or more than 10% mitochondrial reads were excluded. To identify TCRs with known antigen specificity, CDR3-beta sequences were compared against VDJdb. Network analysis of clone sharing used the R package qgraph and included only TCRs with complete alpha and beta chains. Reprocessed by TCRdb, the reads give a single entry per CDR3 protein sequence, without DNA. TCRdb, rather than the study authors, made the V and J calls. This sample's table contains about 1,500 distinct CDR3 sequences. In total, the top ten clones hold 6.2% of the sample.

CDR1 and CDR2, looked up from the germline V gene (reference sequence), are LNHDA and SQIVND. The CDR3 starts with the cysteine, ends with the phenylalanine, and has 19 residues. The entry carries no DNA sequence. This TCR was recovered from a human donor in good health. In this chain, TRBV19 is recombined with TRBJ2-1; there is no DNA to check the TCRdb D call of TRBD1. The sample consisted of cerebrospinal fluid. The encoded CDR3 is CASSIRDRGRGNSYNEQFF.